What follows are 24 T cell receptor beta chains derived from one specimen sequenced in a study of T cell responses to AZD1222 COVID-19 vaccine. Profiled with immunoSEQ multiplex PCR; TCRdb holds only in-frame clones, not every one. The sample contains about 140,000 clones, 70% to 90% of which appear only once. The sample was peripheral blood, taken 28 days after the second AZD1222 dose. These receptor sequences come from an adult who received the AZD1222 COVID-19 vaccine.

The chain couples TRBV12-3 or TRBV12-4 to TRBJ1-3; TRBD1 is a possible D gene (6 bases). Trimming left V 6 bases short and J 0 bases short, with 6 bases between. The CDR3 is made up of 13 amino acids. For the CDR3, the DNA is TGTGCCAGCAGGACAGGCTCTGGAAACACCATATATTTT. The encoded protein is CASRTGSGNTIYF.

The chain employs TRBV5-1 and TRBJ1-2; 9 nucleotides align to TRBD1. V shed 4 bases, J shed 8 bases, and the junction held 6 bases outside the gene matches. Germline CDR1 is SGHRS and CDR2 is YFSETQ. The CDR3 loop spans 13 amino acids. CDR3 sequence reads: CASSTGQGMGYTF. For the CDR3, the DNA is TGCGCCAGCAGCACGGGACAGGGAATGGGCTACACCTTC.

The V and J genes are TRBV24-1 and TRBJ2-2; unclear D gene. The germline V gene has CDR1 KGHDR and CDR2 SFDVKD. V lost 8 bases and J 0 bases, leaving 9 bases between the germline ends. There are 14 residues in the CDR3. The CDR3 DNA is TGTGCCACCACGGCAGAAACGAACACCGGGGAGCTGTTTTTT. It yields the protein CATTAETNTGELFF.

The genes are TRBV7-2 and TRBJ2-1; the D is unclear. V was trimmed by 5 bases and J by 4 bases, leaving 12 bases between them. CDR3 length: 14 residues. CDR1 is SGHTA, CDR2 FQGNSA, per germline. This CDR3 is CASSTRLGYNEQFF. The CDR3 DNA sequence: TGTGCCAGCAGCACGAGACTGGGTTACAATGAGCAGTTCTTC.

This clone was seen more than once but under ten times. The V gene is TRBV5-8, the J gene TRBJ1-1, with no clear D. Germline lookup yields CDR1 SGHTS and CDR2 YDEGEE. The CDR3 runs 11 residues. V was cut by 4 bases and J by 11 bases, with 12 bases left in between. The CDR3 spells CASSHYFAAFF. CDR3 bases: TGTGCCAGCAGCCACTACTTCGCGGCTTTCTTT.

The chain has TRBV25-1 and TRBJ2-1; the match to TRBD2 covers 12 bases. Germline V CDR1 and CDR2: MGHDK, SYGVNS. V was clipped by 0 bases and J by 7 bases; unmatched bases: 10. The CDR3 totals 18 residues. The CDR3, as DNA: TGTGCCAGCAGTGAATACGCGACTAGCGGGAGACGGAGTAATGAGCAGTTCTTC. Encoded protein: CASSEYATSGRRSNEQFF.

There are a few counts of this clone. The chain carries TRBV27 and TRBJ2-2, with TRBD1 matching 10 bases. There are 20 residues in the CDR3. With 3 bases clipped from V and 0 bases from J, the junction kept 13 bases outside the gene matches. Germline-derived CDR1 and CDR2 are MNHEY and SMNVEV (reference sequence). Written as DNA, the CDR3 is TGTGCCAGCAGTTTCTCTCCGGGACAGGGGTGGACTGCGAACACCGGGGAGCTGTTTTTT. This encodes CASSFSPGQGWTANTGELFF.

The rearrangement joins TRBV7-8 to TRBJ2-3; no clear D gene. The CDR3 contains 15 residues. From germline, CDR1 is SGHVS and CDR2 FQNEAQ. V dropped 5 bases and J dropped 1 base, with 13 bases sitting between them. CDR3 DNA sequence: TGTGCCAGCAGCATCATTAGCAGCCGCACAGATACGCAGTATTTT. Protein: CASSIISSRTDTQYF.

The chain recombines TRBV9 with TRBJ1-2; TRBD1 is a possible D gene (6 bases). The germline V gene encodes CDR1 SGDLS and CDR2 YYNGEE. The CDR3 is 14 amino acids. V dropped 0 bases and J dropped 4 bases, with 10 bases sitting between them. The CDR3 protein is CASSVELGAYGYTF. CDR3 bases: TGTGCCAGCAGCGTAGAGTTGGGGGCCTATGGCTACACCTTC.

This chain connects TRBV3-1 (or the pseudogene TRBV3-2) to TRBJ1-4, with D tentatively TRBD1 (5 bases). The germline V and J ends were trimmed by 3 bases and 13 bases, with 12 bases remaining between them. Germline V gene lookup returns CDR1 LGHDT and CDR2 YNNKEL (reference sequence). This CDR3 is built from 12 residues. The CDR3 DNA follows: TGTGCCAGCAGCCAGGTCGGGGCATCACTGTTTTTT. This sequence encodes CASSQVGASLFF.

This clone appeared once. The V call is TRBV5-1, the J call TRBJ2-1; TRBD2 matches 8 bases. Germline CDR1 and CDR2: SGHRS and YFSETQ. V shed 1 base and J 4 bases; nucleotides not matched to a gene: 10. The CDR3 totals 17 residues. The CDR3: CASSLRPGLAAYNEQFF. CDR3 coding DNA: TGCGCCAGCAGCTTGCGACCCGGACTAGCAGCATACAATGAGCAGTTCTTC.

This clone was found once. The chain links TRBV29-1 to TRBJ1-1, with D possibly being TRBD1 (5 bases). Trimming removed 7 bases at V and 0 bases at J, with 21 bases between. This CDR3 has 16 residues. CDR1 is SQVTM and CDR2 is ANQGSEA in the germline V gene. The CDR3 sequence is CSAARGGSPMNTEAFF. The CDR3 nucleotides are TGCAGCGCCGCCCGGGGCGGATCCCCCATGAACACTGAAGCTTTCTTT. The complete variable domain, with remaining parts taken from reference TRBV29-1 and TRBJ1-1, reads SAVISQKPSRDICQRGTSLTIQCQVDSQVTMMFWYRQQPGQSLTLIATANQGSEATYESGFVIDKFPISRPNLTFSTLTVSNMSPEDSSIYLCSAARGGSPMNTEAFFGQGTRLTVV.

This clone was observed a single time. The rearrangement links TRBV4-1 to TRBJ1-1; D is ambiguous. This CDR3 comprises 15 residues. Trimming pared 1 base from V and 4 bases from J, leaving 13 bases between. CDR1 and CDR2 from the germline V gene are MGHRA and YSYEKL. The CDR3 coding sequence is TGCGCCAGCAGCCAAGGAAGGGCGAGCCTCACTGAAGCTTTCTTT. It translates to CASSQGRASLTEAFF.

The chain is built from TRBV11-3 and TRBJ1-1, with D unresolved. This CDR3 is built from 13 residues. Germline assignment: CDR1 SGHNT and CDR2 YENEEA. With 3 bases removed from V and 5 bases from J, the gap between germline ends came to 10 bases. CDR3 region: CASSFGTKTEAFF. In DNA form, the CDR3 reads TGTGCCAGCAGCTTTGGAACCAAGACTGAAGCTTTCTTT.

V and J are TRBV3-1 (or the pseudogene TRBV3-2) and TRBJ2-1; 14 bases line up with TRBD2. Unmatched junction bases numbered 8, after V lost 9 bases and J lost 10 bases. Looked up from germline, CDR1 is LGHDT and CDR2 is YNNKEL (reference sequence). This CDR3 region has 14 residues. The CDR3 DNA follows: TGTGCCAGTGCGACTAGCGGGAGGGCGTACGAGCAGTTCTTC. It encodes CASATSGRAYEQFF.

This CDR3 reads CASSLAGNVGMPQHF. In DNA form, the CDR3 reads TGTGCCAGCAGCTTGGCCGGTAATGTGGGGATGCCCCAGCATTTT. This chain links TRBV5-6 with TRBJ1-5, with unresolved D. This CDR3 is 15 amino acids long. CDR1 is SGHDT and CDR2 is YYEEEE in the germline V gene. Trimming took off 0 bases at V and 9 bases at J, with 16 bases between the two ends. Combining the CDR3 with reference TRBV5-6 and TRBJ1-5 gives the whole variable domain DAGVTQSPTHLIKTRGQQVTLRCSPKSGHDTVSWYQQALGQGPQFIFQYYEEEERQRGNFPDRFSGHQFPNYSSELNVNALLLGDSALYLCASSLAGNVGMPQHFGDGTRLSIL.

V usage is TRBV27 and J usage is TRBJ2-6, with D possibly TRBD2 on 6 matching bases. The CDR3 length is 17 residues. Germline values: CDR1 MNHEY, CDR2 SMNVEV (reference sequence). The V gene lost 4 bases and the J gene lost 0 bases, with 13 bases spanning the gap. CDR3 sequence (DNA): TGTGCCAGCAGTTCATGGGGACTCCGCTCTGGGGCCAACGTCCTGACTTTC. This codes for CASSSWGLRSGANVLTF.

The V call is TRBV3-1 (or the pseudogene TRBV3-2), the J call TRBJ2-2, with D hard to call. Looked up from germline, CDR1 is LGHDT and CDR2 is YNNKEL (reference sequence). V was shortened by 4 bases and J by 3 bases, with 12 bases between the two germline ends. The CDR3 consists of 15 residues. Here the CDR3 reads CASSPLNQHTGELFF. In DNA, the CDR3 is TGTGCCAGCAGCCCCCTTAATCAACACACCGGGGAGCTGTTTTTT.

The V and J genes are TRBV7-2 and TRBJ1-1; TRBD1 matches at 8 bases. Per germline, CDR1 SGHTA and CDR2 FQGNSA. Trimming removed 4 bases from V and 5 bases from J; junction bases left unmatched: 9. The CDR3 runs to 15 residues. CDR3 nucleotides: TGTGCCAGCAGCTCCACAGGGGGGGGTTTTACTGAAGCTTTCTTT. The encoded protein is CASSSTGGGFTEAFF.

This chain uses TRBV24-1 with TRBJ1-2; TRBD1 is a possible D gene (5 bases). Germline lookup yields CDR1 KGHDR and CDR2 SFDVKD. There are 13 residues in the CDR3. V lost 5 bases to trimming and J lost 4 bases, with 10 bases between them. CDR3: CATSGDRFYGYTF. The CDR3, as DNA: TGTGCCACCAGTGGTGACAGATTCTATGGCTACACCTTC.

The chain uses TRBV4-1 and TRBJ2-2; D may correspond to TRBD1 or TRBD2 (6 bases each). The CDR3 length is 16 residues. The V gene lost 1 base and the J gene lost 7 bases, with 16 bases spanning the gap. Germline loops: CDR1 MGHRA, CDR2 YSYEKL. The DNA of the CDR3 is TGCGCCAGCAGCCAAGGGGTAGGGGGGTTTGGCGGGGAGCTGTTTTTT. Translated: CASSQGVGGFGGELFF.

V gene TRBV6-5 combines with J gene TRBJ2-7, with TRBD2 as a possible D gene (6 bases). Germline V CDR1 and CDR2: MNHEY, SVGAGI. V was cut by 6 bases and J by 5 bases, with 8 bases left in between. This CDR3 is built from 11 residues. The CDR3 is CASSTSHEQYF. CDR3 bases: TGTGCCAGCAGCACTAGCCACGAGCAGTACTTC.

DNA of the CDR3: TGTGCCAGCAGTTTTTCCCCTCTAGGGGGGAACCCCTACGAGCAGTACTTC. Protein sequence: CASSFSPLGGNPYEQYF. J is TRBJ2-7 and V is TRBV27; D possibly matches TRBD1 or TRBD2 (6 bases each). There are 17 residues in the CDR3. Trimming took 3 bases from V and 2 from J, leaving 20 bases between them. CDR1 is MNHEY, CDR2 SMNVEV, per germline (reference sequence).

This CDR3 is CASSSTQPTEAFF. In DNA form, the CDR3 reads TGTGCCAGCAGTTCGACACAACCCACTGAAGCTTTCTTT. This chain links TRBV12-3 or TRBV12-4 with TRBJ1-1, with unresolved D. The CDR3 has 13 amino acids. Trimming removed 4 bases at V and 4 bases at J, with 10 bases between.